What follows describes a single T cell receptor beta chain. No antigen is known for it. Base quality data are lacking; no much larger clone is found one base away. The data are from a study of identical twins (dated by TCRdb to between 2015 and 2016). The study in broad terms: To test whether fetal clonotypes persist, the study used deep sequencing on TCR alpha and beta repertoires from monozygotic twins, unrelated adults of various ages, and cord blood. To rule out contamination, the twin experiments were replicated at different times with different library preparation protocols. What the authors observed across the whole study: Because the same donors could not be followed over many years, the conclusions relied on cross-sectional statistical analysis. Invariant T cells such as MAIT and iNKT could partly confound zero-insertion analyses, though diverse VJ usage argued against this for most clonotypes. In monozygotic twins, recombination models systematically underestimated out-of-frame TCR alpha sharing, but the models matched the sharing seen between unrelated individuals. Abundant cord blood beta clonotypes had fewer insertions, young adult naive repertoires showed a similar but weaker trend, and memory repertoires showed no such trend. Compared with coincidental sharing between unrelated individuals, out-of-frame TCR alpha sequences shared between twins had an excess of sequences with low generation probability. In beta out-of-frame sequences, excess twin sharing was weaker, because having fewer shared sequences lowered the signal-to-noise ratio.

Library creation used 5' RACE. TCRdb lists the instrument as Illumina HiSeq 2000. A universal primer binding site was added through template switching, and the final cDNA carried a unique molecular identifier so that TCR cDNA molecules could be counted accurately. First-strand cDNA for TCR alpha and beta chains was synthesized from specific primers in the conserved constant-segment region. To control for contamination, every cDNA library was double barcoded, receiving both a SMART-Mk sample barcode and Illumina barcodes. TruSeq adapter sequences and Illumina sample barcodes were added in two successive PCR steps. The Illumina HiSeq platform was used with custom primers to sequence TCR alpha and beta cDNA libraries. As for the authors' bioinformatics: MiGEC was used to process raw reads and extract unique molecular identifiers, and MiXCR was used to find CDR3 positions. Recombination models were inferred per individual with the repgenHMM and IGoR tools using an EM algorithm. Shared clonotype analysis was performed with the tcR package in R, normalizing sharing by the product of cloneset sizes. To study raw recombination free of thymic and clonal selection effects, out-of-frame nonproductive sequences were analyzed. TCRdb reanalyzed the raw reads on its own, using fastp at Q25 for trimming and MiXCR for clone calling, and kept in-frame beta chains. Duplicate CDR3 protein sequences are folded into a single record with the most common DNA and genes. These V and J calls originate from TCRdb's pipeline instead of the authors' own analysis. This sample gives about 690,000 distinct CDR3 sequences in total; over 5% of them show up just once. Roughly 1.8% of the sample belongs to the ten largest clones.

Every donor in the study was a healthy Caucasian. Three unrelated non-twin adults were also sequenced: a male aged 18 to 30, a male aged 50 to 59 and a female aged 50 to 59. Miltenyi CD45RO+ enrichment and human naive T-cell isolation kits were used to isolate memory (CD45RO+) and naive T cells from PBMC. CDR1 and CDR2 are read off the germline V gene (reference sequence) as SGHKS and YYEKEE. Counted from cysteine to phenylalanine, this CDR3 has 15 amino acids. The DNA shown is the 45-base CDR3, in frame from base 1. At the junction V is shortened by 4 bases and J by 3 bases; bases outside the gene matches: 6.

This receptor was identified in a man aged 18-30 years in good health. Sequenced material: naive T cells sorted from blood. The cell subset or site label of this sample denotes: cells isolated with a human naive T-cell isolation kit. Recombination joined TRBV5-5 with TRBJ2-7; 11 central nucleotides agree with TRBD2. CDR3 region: CASSPEGLAVYEQYF. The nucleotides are TGTGCCAGCAGCCCGGAGGGACTAGCGGTCTACGAGCAGTACTTC.